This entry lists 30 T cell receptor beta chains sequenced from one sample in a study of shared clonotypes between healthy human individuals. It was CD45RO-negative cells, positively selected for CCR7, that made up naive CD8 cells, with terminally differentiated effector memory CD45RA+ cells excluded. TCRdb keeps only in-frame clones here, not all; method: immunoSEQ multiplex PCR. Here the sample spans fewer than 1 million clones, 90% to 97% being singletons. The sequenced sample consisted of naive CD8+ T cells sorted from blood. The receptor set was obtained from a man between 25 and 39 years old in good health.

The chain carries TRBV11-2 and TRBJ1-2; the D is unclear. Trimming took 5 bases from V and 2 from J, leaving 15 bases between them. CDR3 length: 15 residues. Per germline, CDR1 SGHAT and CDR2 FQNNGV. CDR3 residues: CASSERRPLNYGYTF. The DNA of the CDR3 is TGTGCCAGCAGCGAGAGGAGGCCCCTCAACTATGGCTACACCTTC. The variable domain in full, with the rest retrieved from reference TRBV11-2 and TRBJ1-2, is EAGVAQSPRYKIIEKRQSVAFWCNPISGHATLYWYQQILGQGPKLLIQFQNNGVVDDSQLPKDRFSAERLKGVDSTLKIQPAKLEDSAVYLCASSERRPLNYGYTFGSGTRLTVV.

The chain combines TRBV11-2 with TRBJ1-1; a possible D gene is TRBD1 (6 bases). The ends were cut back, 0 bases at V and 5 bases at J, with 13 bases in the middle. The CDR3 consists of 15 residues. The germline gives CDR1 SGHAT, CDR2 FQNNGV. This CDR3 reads CASSLEGAGTTEAFF. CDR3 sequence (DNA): TGTGCCAGCAGCTTAGAGGGGGCAGGGACGACTGAAGCTTTCTTT.

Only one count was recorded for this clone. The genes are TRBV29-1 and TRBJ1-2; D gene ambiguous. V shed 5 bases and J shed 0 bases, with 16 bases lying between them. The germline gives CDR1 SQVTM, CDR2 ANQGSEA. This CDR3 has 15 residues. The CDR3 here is CSVHGGLGPNYGYTF. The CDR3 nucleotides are TGCAGCGTTCATGGCGGTTTAGGACCTAACTATGGCTACACCTTC.

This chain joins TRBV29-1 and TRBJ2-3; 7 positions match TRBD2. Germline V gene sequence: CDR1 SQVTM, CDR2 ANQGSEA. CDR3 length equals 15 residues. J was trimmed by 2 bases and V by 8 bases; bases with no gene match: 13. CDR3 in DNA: TGCAGCTCTGAGTGGGTAGCGGGCTTCACAGATACGCAGTATTTT. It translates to CSSEWVAGFTDTQYF.

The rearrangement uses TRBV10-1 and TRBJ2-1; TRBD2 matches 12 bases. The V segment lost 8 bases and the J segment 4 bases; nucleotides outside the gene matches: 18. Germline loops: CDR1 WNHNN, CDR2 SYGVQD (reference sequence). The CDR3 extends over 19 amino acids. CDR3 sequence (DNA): TGCGCCAGCCACGCCTCAGGTGGACTAGCGGGACTTTTTTACAATGAGCAGTTCTTC. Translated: CASHASGGLAGLFYNEQFF.

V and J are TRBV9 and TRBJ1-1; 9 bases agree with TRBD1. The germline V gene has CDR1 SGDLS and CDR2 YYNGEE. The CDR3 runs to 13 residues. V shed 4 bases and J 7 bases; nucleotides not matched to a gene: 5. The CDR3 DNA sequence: TGTGCCAGCAGCATCAGGACAGGGGATGAAGCTTTCTTT. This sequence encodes CASSIRTGDEAFF.

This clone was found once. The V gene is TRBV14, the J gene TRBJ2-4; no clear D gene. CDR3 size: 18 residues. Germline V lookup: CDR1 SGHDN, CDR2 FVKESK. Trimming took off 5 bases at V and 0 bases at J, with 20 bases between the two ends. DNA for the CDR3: TGTGCCAGCAGCGACTCCACGGCCACCGGATTAGCCAAAAACATTCAGTACTTC. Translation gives CASSDSTATGLAKNIQYF.

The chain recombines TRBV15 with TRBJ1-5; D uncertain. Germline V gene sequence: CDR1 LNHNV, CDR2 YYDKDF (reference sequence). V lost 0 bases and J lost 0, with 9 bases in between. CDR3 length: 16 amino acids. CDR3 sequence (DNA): TGTGCCACCAGCAGAGATTGGACCTATAGCAATCAGCCCCAGCATTTT. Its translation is CATSRDWTYSNQPQHF.

The CDR3 loop reads CSVTGRSYEQYF. CDR3 DNA: TGCAGCGTTACAGGGAGATCCTACGAGCAGTACTTC. The chain links TRBV29-1 to TRBJ2-7; tentative D call: TRBD1 (6 bases). Germline V gene data show CDR1 as SQVTM and CDR2 as ANQGSEA. The V end was cut by 5 bases, the J end by 1 base, with 9 bases between. The CDR3 totals 12 residues.

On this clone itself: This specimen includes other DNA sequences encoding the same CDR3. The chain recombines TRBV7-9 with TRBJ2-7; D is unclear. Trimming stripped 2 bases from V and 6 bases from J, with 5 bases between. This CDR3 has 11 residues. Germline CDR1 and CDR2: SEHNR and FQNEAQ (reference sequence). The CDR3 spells CASSLSGEQYF. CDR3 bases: TGTGCCAGCAGCTTATCCGGCGAGCAGTACTTC. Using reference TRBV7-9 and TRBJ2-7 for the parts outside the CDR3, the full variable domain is DTGVSQNPRHKITKRGQNVTFRCDPISEHNRLYWYRQTLGQGPEFLTYFQNEAQLEKSRLLSDRFSAERPKGSFSTLEIQRTEQGDSAMYLCASSLSGEQYFGPGTRLTVT.

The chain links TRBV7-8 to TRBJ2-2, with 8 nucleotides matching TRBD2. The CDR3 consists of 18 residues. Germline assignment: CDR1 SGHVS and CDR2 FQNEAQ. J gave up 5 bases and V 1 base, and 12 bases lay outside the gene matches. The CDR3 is CASSLVLKRERGTGELFF. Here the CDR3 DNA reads TGTGCCAGCAGCTTAGTCCTCAAGCGGGAGCGGGGGACCGGGGAGCTGTTTTTT.

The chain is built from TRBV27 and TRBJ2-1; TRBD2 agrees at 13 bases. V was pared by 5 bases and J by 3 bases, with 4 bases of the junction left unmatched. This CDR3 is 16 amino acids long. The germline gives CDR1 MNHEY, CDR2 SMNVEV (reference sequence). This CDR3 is CASSPRTSGSYNEQFF. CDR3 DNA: TGTGCCAGCAGTCCTCGGACTAGCGGGAGCTACAATGAGCAGTTCTTC.

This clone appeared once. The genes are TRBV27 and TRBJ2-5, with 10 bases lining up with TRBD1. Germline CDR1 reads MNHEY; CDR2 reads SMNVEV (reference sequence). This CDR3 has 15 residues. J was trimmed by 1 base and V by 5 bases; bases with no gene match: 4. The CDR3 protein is CASSLGTGVQETQYF. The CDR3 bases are TGTGCCAGCAGTCTTGGGACAGGGGTCCAAGAGACCCAGTACTTC.

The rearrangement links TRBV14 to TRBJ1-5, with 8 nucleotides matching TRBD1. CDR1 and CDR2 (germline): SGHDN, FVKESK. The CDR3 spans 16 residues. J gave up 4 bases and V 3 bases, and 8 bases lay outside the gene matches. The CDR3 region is CASSHQLDRANQPQHF. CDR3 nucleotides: TGTGCCAGCAGCCATCAACTGGACAGGGCAAATCAGCCCCAGCATTTT.

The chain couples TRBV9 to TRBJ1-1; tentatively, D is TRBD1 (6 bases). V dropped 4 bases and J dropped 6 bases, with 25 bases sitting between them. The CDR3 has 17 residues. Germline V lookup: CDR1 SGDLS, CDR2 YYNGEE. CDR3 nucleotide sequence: TGTGCCAGCAGCAAAGGGACAATTTCGGGACCACGCGCTGAAGCTTTCTTT. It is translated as CASSKGTISGPRAEAFF.

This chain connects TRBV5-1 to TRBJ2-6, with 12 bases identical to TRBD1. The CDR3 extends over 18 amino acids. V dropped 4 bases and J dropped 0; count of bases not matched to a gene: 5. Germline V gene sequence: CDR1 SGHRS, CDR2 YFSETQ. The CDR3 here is CASSPRGQGASGANVLTF. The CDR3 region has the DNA TGCGCCAGCAGCCCCAGGGGACAGGGGGCCTCTGGGGCCAACGTCCTGACTTTC.

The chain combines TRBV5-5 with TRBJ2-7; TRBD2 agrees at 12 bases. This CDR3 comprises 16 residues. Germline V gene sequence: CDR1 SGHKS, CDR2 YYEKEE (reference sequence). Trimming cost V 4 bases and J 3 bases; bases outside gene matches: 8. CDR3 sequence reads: CASSPRTSGTFYEQYF. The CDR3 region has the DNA TGTGCCAGCAGCCCCCGGACTAGCGGGACCTTCTACGAGCAGTACTTC.

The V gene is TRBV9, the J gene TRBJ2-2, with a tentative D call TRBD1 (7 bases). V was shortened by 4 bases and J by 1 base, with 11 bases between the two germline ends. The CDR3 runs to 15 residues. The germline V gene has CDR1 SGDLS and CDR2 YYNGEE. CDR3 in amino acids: CASSPQGGNTGELFF. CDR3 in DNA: TGTGCCAGCAGCCCCCAGGGGGGGAACACCGGGGAGCTGTTTTTT.

The CDR3 nucleotides read TGTGCCAGCAGTTTACTAGCGGGATACAATGAGCAGTTCTTC. Translated: CASSLLAGYNEQFF. This sequence joins TRBV6-4 and TRBJ2-1, with 10 bases aligning to TRBD2. Germline CDR1 MRHNA, CDR2 SNTAGT. This CDR3 region has 14 residues. The V gene end was trimmed by 5 bases and the J gene end by 4 bases; junction bases not matched to a gene: 2.

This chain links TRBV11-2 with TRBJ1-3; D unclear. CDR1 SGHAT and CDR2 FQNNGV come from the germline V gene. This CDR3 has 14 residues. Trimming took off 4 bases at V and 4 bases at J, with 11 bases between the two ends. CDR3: CASSSSGPGNTIYF. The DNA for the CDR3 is TGTGCCAGCAGCTCGTCCGGACCGGGAAACACCATATATTTT. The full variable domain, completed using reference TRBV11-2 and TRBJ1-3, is EAGVAQSPRYKIIEKRQSVAFWCNPISGHATLYWYQQILGQGPKLLIQFQNNGVVDDSQLPKDRFSAERLKGVDSTLKIQPAKLEDSAVYLCASSSSGPGNTIYFGEGSWLTVV.

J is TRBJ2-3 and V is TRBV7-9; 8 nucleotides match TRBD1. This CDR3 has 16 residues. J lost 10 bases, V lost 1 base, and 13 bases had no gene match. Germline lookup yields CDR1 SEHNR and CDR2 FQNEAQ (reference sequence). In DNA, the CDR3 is TGTGCCAGCAGCTTAGTGGGACAGGCAAAGGGATATGCGCAGTATTTT. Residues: CASSLVGQAKGYAQYF.

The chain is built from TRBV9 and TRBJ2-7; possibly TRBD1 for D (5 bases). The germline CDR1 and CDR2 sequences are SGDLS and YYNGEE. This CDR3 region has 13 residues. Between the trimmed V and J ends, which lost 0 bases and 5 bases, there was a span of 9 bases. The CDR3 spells CASSVAGIDEQYF. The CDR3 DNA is TGTGCCAGCAGCGTAGCAGGGATTGACGAGCAGTACTTC.

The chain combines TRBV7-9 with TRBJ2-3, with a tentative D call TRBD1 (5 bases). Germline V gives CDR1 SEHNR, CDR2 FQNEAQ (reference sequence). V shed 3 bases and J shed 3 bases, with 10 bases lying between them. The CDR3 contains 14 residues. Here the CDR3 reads CASSFPGNTDTQYF. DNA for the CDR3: TGTGCCAGCAGCTTTCCAGGGAATACAGATACGCAGTATTTT.

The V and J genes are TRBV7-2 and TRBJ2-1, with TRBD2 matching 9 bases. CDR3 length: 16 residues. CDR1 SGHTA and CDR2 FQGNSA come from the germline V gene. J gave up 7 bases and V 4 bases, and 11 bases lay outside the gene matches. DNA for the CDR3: TGTGCCAGCAGCTCTAGCGGGGCCCCTTTTTGGAATGAGCAGTTCTTC. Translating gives CASSSSGAPFWNEQFF.

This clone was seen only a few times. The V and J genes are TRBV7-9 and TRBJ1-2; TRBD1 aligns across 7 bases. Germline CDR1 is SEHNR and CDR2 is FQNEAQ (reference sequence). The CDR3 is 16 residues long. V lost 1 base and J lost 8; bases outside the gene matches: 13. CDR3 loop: CASSLGTVLQGRGYTF. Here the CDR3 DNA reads TGTGCCAGCAGCTTAGGAACGGTTTTACAGGGGAGAGGCTACACCTTC. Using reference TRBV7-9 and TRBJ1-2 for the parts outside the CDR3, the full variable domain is DTGVSQNPRHKITKRGQNVTFRCDPISEHNRLYWYRQTLGQGPEFLTYFQNEAQLEKSRLLSDRFSAERPKGSFSTLEIQRTEQGDSAMYLCASSLGTVLQGRGYTFGSGTRLTVV.

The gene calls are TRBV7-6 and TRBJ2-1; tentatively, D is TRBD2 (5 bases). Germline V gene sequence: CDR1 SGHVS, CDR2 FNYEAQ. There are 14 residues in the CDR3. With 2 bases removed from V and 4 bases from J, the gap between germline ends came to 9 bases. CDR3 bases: TGTGCCAGCAGCTTAAAGGGAGCTTACAATGAGCAGTTCTTC. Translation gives CASSLKGAYNEQFF.

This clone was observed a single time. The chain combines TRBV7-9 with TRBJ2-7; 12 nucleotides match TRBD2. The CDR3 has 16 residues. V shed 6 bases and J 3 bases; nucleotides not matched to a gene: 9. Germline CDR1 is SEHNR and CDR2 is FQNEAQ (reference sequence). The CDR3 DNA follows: TGTGCCAGCAGTCAGACTAGCGGGAGAGACCTCTACGAGCAGTACTTC. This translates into CASSQTSGRDLYEQYF. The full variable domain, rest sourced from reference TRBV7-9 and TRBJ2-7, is DTGVSQNPRHKITKRGQNVTFRCDPISEHNRLYWYRQTLGQGPEFLTYFQNEAQLEKSRLLSDRFSAERPKGSFSTLEIQRTEQGDSAMYLCASSQTSGRDLYEQYFGPGTRLTVT.

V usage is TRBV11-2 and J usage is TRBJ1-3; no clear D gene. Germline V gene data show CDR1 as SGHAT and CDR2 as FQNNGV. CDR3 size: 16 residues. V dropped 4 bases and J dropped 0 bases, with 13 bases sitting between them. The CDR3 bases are TGTGCCAGCAGCTCAACCCAGGAGTACTCTGGAAACACCATATATTTT. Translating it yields CASSSTQEYSGNTIYF. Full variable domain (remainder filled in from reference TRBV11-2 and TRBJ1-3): EAGVAQSPRYKIIEKRQSVAFWCNPISGHATLYWYQQILGQGPKLLIQFQNNGVVDDSQLPKDRFSAERLKGVDSTLKIQPAKLEDSAVYLCASSSTQEYSGNTIYFGEGSWLTVV.

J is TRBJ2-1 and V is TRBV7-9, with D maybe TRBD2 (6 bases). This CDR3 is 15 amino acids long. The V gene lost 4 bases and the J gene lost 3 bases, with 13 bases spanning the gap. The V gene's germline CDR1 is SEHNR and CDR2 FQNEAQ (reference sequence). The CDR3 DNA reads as TGTGCCAGCAGCTCAGGAGCTAGCGTCTACAATGAGCAGTTCTTC. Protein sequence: CASSSGASVYNEQFF.

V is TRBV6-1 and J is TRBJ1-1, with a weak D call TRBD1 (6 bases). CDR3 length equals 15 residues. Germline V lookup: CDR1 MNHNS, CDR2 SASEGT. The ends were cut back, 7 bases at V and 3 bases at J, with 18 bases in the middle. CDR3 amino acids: CASIDRIVGDTEAFF. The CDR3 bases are TGTGCCAGCATCGACAGGATCGTTGGGGACACTGAAGCTTTCTTT.